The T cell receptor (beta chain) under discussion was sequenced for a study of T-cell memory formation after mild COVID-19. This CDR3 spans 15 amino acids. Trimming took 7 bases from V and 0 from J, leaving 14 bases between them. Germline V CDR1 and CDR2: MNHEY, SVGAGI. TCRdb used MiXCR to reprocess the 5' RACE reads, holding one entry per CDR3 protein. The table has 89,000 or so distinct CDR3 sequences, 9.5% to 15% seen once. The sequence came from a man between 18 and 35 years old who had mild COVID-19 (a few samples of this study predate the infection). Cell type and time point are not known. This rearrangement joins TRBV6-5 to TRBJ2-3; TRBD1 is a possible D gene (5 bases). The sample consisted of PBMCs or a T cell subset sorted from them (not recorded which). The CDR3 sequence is CASKITGSSTDTQYF. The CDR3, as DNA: TGTGCCAGCAAAATCACAGGCTCTAGCACAGATACGCAGTATTTT.